This T cell receptor (beta chain) was observed in a study of neurological immune-mediated disorders (dated by TCRdb to about 2019). For the wider study: Using UMI-based sequencing, the study compared peripheral blood TCR-beta repertoires from patients with HTLV-I-associated myelopathy (HAM/TSP), patients with multiple sclerosis, and healthy controls. Alongside PBMC samples, the set of about 97 TCR-beta libraries contained longitudinal samples, technical triplicates, and paired CD4+ and CD8+ T-cell subsets that had been sorted. The cohort comprised 60 to 75 subjects: around 15 HAM/TSP patients, roughly 34 multiple sclerosis patients and approximately 20 healthy controls.

To synthesize cDNA, template-switch 5'RACE was performed with a primer carrying a 10-nucleotide random unique molecular identifier so that each TCR transcript was tagged. Over 170 million TCR-beta sequences, covering 15-18 subjects, were produced in each sequencing run. The RNeasy kit was used for extraction of total RNA. TCR-beta VDJ regions were amplified with primers for the TCR constant region and the 5'RACE anchor, using the KAPA Real-time Library Amplification kit. Sample indexes and Illumina adaptors were added in a first PCR, and a second PCR then increased library yield. After purification with Ampure beads, the TCR product of roughly 650 bp was size-selected on a 2% E-gel SizeSelection system. Before pooling, library quality was checked on a Bioanalyzer, concentration was measured with Qubit, and libraries were quantified with the Kapa Library Quantification kit. An Illumina HiSeq 2500 was used to sequence the libraries paired-end at 2 x 150 bp. To increase sequence diversity, roughly 25-31% phiX was spiked into each library pool. In the original analysis: Quality-filtered reads were processed with the UMI-based MiGEC pipeline, and over 90% of raw TCR sequences were removed by the MiGEC pipeline during error correction. VDJ genes were aligned to IMGT germline references, and each clonotype was defined by a unique CDR3 amino acid sequence together with V-J genes. Clonal expansion, Shannon diversity, and CDR3 relatedness (CalcPairwiseDistances, ClusterSamples) were evaluated with VDJtools, and phylogenetic trees were built with CLCbio workbench. Expanded clones were defined as having at least 8 unique UMIs, based on coefficient-of-variation modelling across technical triplicates. Using fastp trimming at Q25 and MiXCR clonotype assembly, TCRdb reanalyzed the public sequencing data and kept in-frame beta chains. Here each entry gathers all rows of one CDR3 protein and keeps the most common genes and DNA. TCRdb's processing, not the authors', yielded these V and J calls. This sample comprises about 48,000 distinct CDR3 sequences, roughly a quarter of them detected only once. 20% to 30% of the sample goes to the ten largest clones.

This clonotype was found many times. Its antigen specificity is not known. Per-base quality was not reported, and no clone a single base away is much larger than it. The study at large found these results: TCR clonal expansion was highest in HAM/TSP patients and lowest in MS patients, with MS patients falling below even healthy controls. Expanded clones from different subjects shared no identical CDR3 amino acid sequences, which suggests that TCR-beta repertoires were private in all groups.

Based on the germline V gene (reference sequence), the CDR1 and CDR2 sequences are MNHEY and SMNVEV. From the cysteine up to the phenylalanine, the CDR3 has a length of 14 residues. The only DNA kept is the CDR3, 42 bases in frame from the first base. The junction shows trimming of 0 bases on V and 8 bases on J, plus 10 bases between the germline ends. The healthy controls were volunteers from blood banks in Maryland, USA. For the unsorted PBMC libraries, 2 million PBMCs were stored in RNAlater at -80 degrees C until RNA extraction and were used to generate the libraries. Peripheral blood underwent Ficoll-Hypaque density gradient centrifugation to isolate PBMCs, which were then cryopreserved in liquid nitrogen.

The V gene is TRBV27 and the J gene is TRBJ2-2; the D gene is possibly TRBD2, with 5 bases matching. Sequenced sample: PBMCs. This TCR derives from an older woman in good health. The CDR3 here reads CASSLSWTLGELFF. The base sequence is TGTGCCAGCAGTTTATCCTGGACTTTGGGGGAGCTGTTTTTT.